What follows are 2 T cell receptor beta chains derived from one specimen sequenced in a study of OX40 agonist ivuxolimab in advanced cancers. TCRdb's copy holds only in-frame clones and misses some; the assay was immunoSEQ multiplex PCR. The data show about 43,000 clones, with more than 75% seen just once and under 15% held by the top ten. Here the sequenced sample was CD4+ or CD8+ T cells sorted from blood, taken in a trial of the OX40 agonist ivuxolimab. The receptors here all came from an adult with an advanced solid tumor such as melanoma, head and neck, liver or kidney cancer.

V usage is TRBV29-1 and J usage is TRBJ2-2; TRBD2 is a possible D gene (5 bases). The CDR3 is made up of 11 amino acids. Per the germline V gene, CDR1 is SQVTM and CDR2 is ANQGSEA. With 6 bases removed from V and 5 bases from J, the gap between germline ends came to 7 bases. The DNA for the CDR3 is TGCAGCGTGGAGGATACCGGGGAGCTGTTTTTT. This gives the protein CSVEDTGELFF.

J is TRBJ2-7 and V is TRBV5-4; 9 positions match TRBD1. The CDR3 is 13 amino acids. Trimming cost V 4 bases and J 3 bases; bases outside gene matches: 2. Germline V CDR1 and CDR2: SGHNT, YYREEE (reference sequence). The CDR3 protein is CASSLDRGYEQYF. For the CDR3, the DNA is TGTGCCAGCAGCCTGGACAGGGGCTACGAGCAGTACTTC.